These 16 T cell receptor beta chains share one sample of origin, sequenced in a study of OX40 agonist ivuxolimab in advanced cancers. Assay: immunoSEQ multiplex PCR; the TCRdb copy retains only in-frame clones and omits some. The repertoire has 48,000 or so clones, roughly 84% of them found once; the top ten carry roughly 9.9%. Sequencing used CD4+ or CD8+ T cells sorted from blood, obtained in a trial of the OX40 agonist ivuxolimab. These TCRs come from an adult with an advanced solid tumor such as melanoma, head and neck, liver or kidney cancer.

V usage is TRBV6-1 and J usage is TRBJ1-5, with 7 bases that match TRBD1. With 3 bases clipped from V and 6 bases from J, the junction kept 8 bases outside the gene matches. This CDR3 region has 15 residues. Germline assignment: CDR1 MNHNS and CDR2 SASEGT. Written as DNA, the CDR3 is TGTGCCAGCAGTGATGGCAGGGGGTCGCGTCAGCCCCAGCATTTT. This codes for CASSDGRGSRQPQHF.

The chain recombines TRBV2 with TRBJ2-5, with 12 bases fitting TRBD2. The CDR3 totals 15 residues. Germline V gene sequence: CDR1 SNHLY, CDR2 FYNNEI. Trimming cost V 6 bases and J 3 bases; bases outside gene matches: 5. The chain's CDR3 is CASRFRLAGEETQYF. The DNA of the CDR3 is TGTGCCAGCAGATTCAGACTAGCGGGAGAAGAGACCCAGTACTTC.

This clone was seen a handful of times. V gene TRBV10-1 combines with J gene TRBJ1-1, with no clear D. Germline V gives CDR1 WNHNN, CDR2 SYGVQD (reference sequence). The CDR3 covers 13 residues. V was cut by 4 bases and J by 2 bases, with 8 bases left in between. CDR3 residues: CASSAQLNTEAFF. The CDR3 DNA sequence: TGCGCCAGCAGTGCCCAGTTAAACACTGAAGCTTTCTTT.

The chain uses TRBV7-9 and TRBJ2-1; D is undetermined. Germline CDR1 reads SEHNR; CDR2 reads FQNEAQ (reference sequence). The CDR3 is made up of 13 amino acids. V was shortened by 2 bases and J by 7 bases, with 9 bases between the two germline ends. The CDR3 loop reads CASSLKASNEQFF. CDR3 nucleotide sequence: TGTGCCAGCAGCTTAAAAGCCTCGAATGAGCAGTTCTTC.

This chain connects TRBV11-2 to TRBJ2-5; D is uncertain. V lost 5 bases to trimming and J lost 1 base, with 8 bases between them. The germline V gene has CDR1 SGHAT and CDR2 FQNNGV. The CDR3 totals 13 residues. CDR3 sequence reads: CASSPRVQETQYF. The CDR3 DNA follows: TGTGCCAGCAGCCCGAGAGTCCAAGAGACCCAGTACTTC.

Only a few counts were recorded for this clone. V and J are TRBV13 and TRBJ2-4, with D unclear. The CDR3 is 14 residues long. The germline V and J ends were trimmed by 7 bases and 2 bases, with 12 bases remaining between them. Germline assignment: CDR1 PRHDT and CDR2 FYEKMQ (reference sequence). CDR3: CASTVGRPKNIQYF. CDR3 in DNA: TGTGCCAGCACGGTAGGCCGTCCCAAAAACATTCAGTACTTC.

The J gene is TRBJ1-4, the V gene TRBV19; TRBD1 is a possible D gene (5 bases). The V and J ends lost 7 bases and 5 bases respectively, with 11 bases between them. This CDR3 contains 13 residues. The germline V gene has CDR1 LNHDA and CDR2 SQIVND (reference sequence). The CDR3 reads CASTDRQNEKLFF. DNA of the CDR3: TGTGCCAGTACCGACAGACAAAATGAAAAACTGTTTTTT.

V usage is TRBV7-9 and J usage is TRBJ2-5; D is undetermined. Germline V CDR1 and CDR2: SEHNR, FQNEAQ (reference sequence). The CDR3 covers 12 residues. With 5 bases removed from V and 5 bases from J, the gap between germline ends came to 9 bases. The CDR3 protein is CASSPLAETQYF. The CDR3 DNA reads as TGTGCCAGCAGCCCCCTCGCGGAGACCCAGTACTTC.

This sequence joins TRBV19 and TRBJ1-5, with a weak D call TRBD1 (6 bases). The CDR3 is made up of 16 amino acids. Germline values: CDR1 LNHDA, CDR2 SQIVND (reference sequence). Trimming removed 5 bases from V and 0 bases from J, with 14 bases in between. The CDR3: CASSARTANSNQPQHF. In DNA, the CDR3 is TGTGCCAGTAGTGCCCGGACAGCCAATAGCAATCAGCCCCAGCATTTT. The complete variable domain, with remaining parts taken from reference TRBV19 and TRBJ1-5, reads DGGITQSPKYLFRKEGQNVTLSCEQNLNHDAMYWYRQDPGQGLRLIYYSQIVNDFQKGDIAEGYSVSREKKESFPLTVTSAQKNPTAFYLCASSARTANSNQPQHFGDGTRLSIL.

The chain joins TRBV19 to TRBJ2-5; D is undetermined. Trimming removed 5 bases at V and 0 bases at J, with 7 bases between. This CDR3 has 13 amino acids. The germline V gene encodes CDR1 LNHDA and CDR2 SQIVND (reference sequence). The chain's CDR3 is CASSFRYQETQYF. DNA of the CDR3: TGTGCCAGTAGTTTCCGGTACCAAGAGACCCAGTACTTC.

Only one count was recorded for this clone. V gene TRBV10-1 combines with J gene TRBJ2-7; TRBD1 aligns across 7 bases. In germline, CDR1 is WNHNN, CDR2 SYGVQD (reference sequence). V dropped 5 bases and J dropped 10; count of bases not matched to a gene: 11. The CDR3 contains 13 residues. CDR3 protein: CASSPGQLYGQYF. The CDR3 DNA reads as TGCGCCAGCAGTCCGGGACAGCTCTACGGCCAGTACTTC.

The V call is TRBV6-1, the J call TRBJ2-6; TRBD1 matches 7 bases. V trimming: 4 bases; J trimming: 2 bases; junction bases outside the gene matches: 11. The germline gives CDR1 MNHNS, CDR2 SASEGT. The CDR3 spans 18 residues. CDR3 in amino acids: CASSANRGPSPGANVLTF. CDR3 nucleotide sequence: TGTGCCAGCAGTGCCAACAGGGGCCCTAGCCCTGGGGCCAACGTCCTGACTTTC.

The chain recombines TRBV28 with TRBJ2-7, with D hard to call. V was trimmed by 2 bases and J by 2 bases, leaving 10 bases between them. There are 14 residues in the CDR3. Looked up from germline, CDR1 is MDHEN and CDR2 is SYDVKM. The CDR3: CASSLIQKPYEQYF. In DNA form, the CDR3 reads TGTGCCAGCAGTTTAATACAGAAACCCTACGAGCAGTACTTC.

This clone was seen only once. V is TRBV10-3 and J is TRBJ1-2; TRBD1 might be the D (6 bases). Per the germline V gene, CDR1 is ENHRY and CDR2 is SYGVKD. Trimming cost V 0 bases and J 3 bases, with 17 bases left between them. The CDR3 consists of 17 residues. The CDR3 DNA follows: TGTGCCATCAGTGAGTCGTTGGAGGGGACAATGGACTATGGCTACACCTTC. Translated: CAISESLEGTMDYGYTF.

This chain uses TRBV7-9 with TRBJ1-5, with 8 bases lining up with TRBD1. The CDR3 consists of 13 residues. Germline V CDR1 and CDR2: SEHNR, FQNEAQ (reference sequence). J gave up 5 bases and V 5 bases, and 2 bases lay outside the gene matches. CDR3 sequence reads: CASSGQGDQPQHF. As DNA, the CDR3 is TGTGCCAGCAGCGGACAGGGAGATCAGCCCCAGCATTTT.

V usage is TRBV18 and J usage is TRBJ2-1, with D possibly TRBD2 on 6 matching bases. Trimming removed 4 bases from V and 6 bases from J, with 13 bases in between. The V gene's germline CDR1 is KGHSH and CDR2 LQKENI. The CDR3 runs to 14 residues. The CDR3 nucleotides are TGTGCCAGCTCACTGGCCTTAGCGGTCAATGAGCAGTTCTTC. This codes for CASSLALAVNEQFF.